This T cell receptor beta chain originates from a study of vaccination and CD4 T cells after COVID-19. Sequencing of DNA taken from cultured CD4+ T cells relied on the Oncomine TCR Beta short-read assay. Using its own MiXCR run on the PCR reads, TCRdb lists one record per CDR3 protein. The table shows about 22,000 distinct CDR3 sequences, with around two thirds occurring only once. Notes on this clonotype: Its antigen is unidentified.

Documented treatment: roughly nine-day PBMC culture with coronavirus spike peptide pools or control peptides (ViraFEST assay). The input for sequencing was CD4+ T cells from blood, cultured in vitro, taken before SARS-CoV-2 vaccination. The receptor's source is a human donor who received a COVID-19 vaccine.

The CDR3 is CASSPPRQGRGNGYTF. The CDR3 nucleotides read TGTGCCAGCAGTCCGCCCCGACAGGGAAGGGGCAATGGCTACACCTTC. The chain carries TRBV12-3 or TRBV12-4 and TRBJ1-2, with 7 bases aligning to TRBD1. V gave up 5 bases and J gave up 6 bases; unmatched junction bases: 15. This CDR3 has 16 residues.